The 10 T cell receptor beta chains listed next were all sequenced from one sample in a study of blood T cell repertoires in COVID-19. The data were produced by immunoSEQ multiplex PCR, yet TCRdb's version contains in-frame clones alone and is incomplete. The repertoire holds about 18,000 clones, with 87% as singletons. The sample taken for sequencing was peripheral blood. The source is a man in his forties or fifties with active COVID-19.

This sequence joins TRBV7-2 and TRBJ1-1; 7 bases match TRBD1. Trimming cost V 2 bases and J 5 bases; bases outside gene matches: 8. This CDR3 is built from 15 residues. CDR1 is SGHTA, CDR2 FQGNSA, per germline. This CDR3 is CASSLPGAGGTEAFF. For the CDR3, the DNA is TGTGCCAGCAGCTTACCTGGGGCAGGGGGAACTGAAGCTTTCTTT.

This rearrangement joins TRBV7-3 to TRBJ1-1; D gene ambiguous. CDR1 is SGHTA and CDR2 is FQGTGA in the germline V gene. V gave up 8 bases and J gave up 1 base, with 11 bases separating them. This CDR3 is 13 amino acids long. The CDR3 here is CASREDWNTEAFF. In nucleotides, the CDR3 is TGTGCCAGCCGTGAGGACTGGAACACTGAAGCTTTCTTT.

CDR3 sequence (DNA): TGCGCCAGTTCCCACCATCCGGGACAGAAAATGGCTAGGTACACCTTC. Translated: CASSHHPGQKMARYTF. The rearrangement uses TRBV4-3 and TRBJ1-2; 7 nucleotides line up with TRBD1. The germline V gene has CDR1 LGHNA and CDR2 YSLEER. This CDR3 contains 16 residues. The trim removed 9 bases at V and 11 bases at J, leaving 24 bases unmatched.

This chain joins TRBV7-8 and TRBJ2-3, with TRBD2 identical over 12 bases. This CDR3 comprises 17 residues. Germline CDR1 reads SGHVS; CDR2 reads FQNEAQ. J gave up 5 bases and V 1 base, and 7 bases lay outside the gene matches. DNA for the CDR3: TGTGCCAGCAGCTTAGTTCGGACTAGCGGGATTGGAGATACGCAGTATTTT. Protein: CASSLVRTSGIGDTQYF.

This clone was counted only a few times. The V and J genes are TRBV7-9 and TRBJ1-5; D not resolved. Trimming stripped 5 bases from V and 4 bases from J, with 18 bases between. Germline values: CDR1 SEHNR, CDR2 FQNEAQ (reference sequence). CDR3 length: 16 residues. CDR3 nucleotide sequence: TGTGCCAGCAGCACCTCGGAGGCATTGAGTAATCAGCCCCAGCATTTT. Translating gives CASSTSEALSNQPQHF.

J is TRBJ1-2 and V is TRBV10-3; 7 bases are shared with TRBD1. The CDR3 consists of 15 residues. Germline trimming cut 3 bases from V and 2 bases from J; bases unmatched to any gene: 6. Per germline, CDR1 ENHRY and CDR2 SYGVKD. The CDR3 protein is CAISDPRTGNYGYTF. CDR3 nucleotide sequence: TGTGCCATCAGTGATCCCAGGACAGGCAACTATGGCTACACCTTC.

CDR3 protein: CASSEDSTHIPGEQYF. The DNA of the CDR3 is TGCGCCAGCAGTGAGGACAGTACTCATATTCCCGGCGAGCAGTACTTC. The chain combines TRBV10-1 with TRBJ2-7, with D possibly matching TRBD1 (5 bases). Trimming stripped 2 bases from V and 6 bases from J, with 20 bases between. The CDR3 is made up of 16 amino acids. Germline CDR1 and CDR2: WNHNN and SYGVQD (reference sequence).

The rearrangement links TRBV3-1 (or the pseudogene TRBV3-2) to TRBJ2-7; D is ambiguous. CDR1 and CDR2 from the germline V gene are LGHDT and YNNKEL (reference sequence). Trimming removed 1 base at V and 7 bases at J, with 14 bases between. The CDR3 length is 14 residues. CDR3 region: CASSQGLSGAEQYF. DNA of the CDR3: TGTGCCAGCAGCCAAGGACTTTCCGGAGCGGAGCAGTACTTC.

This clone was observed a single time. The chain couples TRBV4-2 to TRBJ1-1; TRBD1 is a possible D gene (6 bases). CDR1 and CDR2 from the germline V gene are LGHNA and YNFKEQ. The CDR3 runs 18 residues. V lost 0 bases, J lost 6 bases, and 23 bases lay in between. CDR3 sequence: CASSQEVFSETGEAEAFF. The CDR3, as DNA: TGTGCCAGCAGCCAAGAAGTGTTTTCGGAGACAGGCGAGGCTGAAGCTTTCTTT.

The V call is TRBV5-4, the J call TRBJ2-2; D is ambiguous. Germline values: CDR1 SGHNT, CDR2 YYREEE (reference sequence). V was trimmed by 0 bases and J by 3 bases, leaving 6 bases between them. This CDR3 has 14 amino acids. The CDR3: CASSLVQDTGELFF. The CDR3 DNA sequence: TGTGCCAGCAGCTTGGTGCAGGACACCGGGGAGCTGTTTTTT.